This TCR beta chain was sequenced for a study of cytotoxic CD8 clonotypes in ibrutinib-treated CLL. Sequencing used immunoSEQ multiplex PCR; TCRdb keeps in-frame clones, though not all of them. The table lists about 300,000 clones, approximately 67% of them singletons. V was shortened by 0 bases and J by 1 base, with 6 bases between the two germline ends. Germline values: CDR1 LNHNV, CDR2 YYDKDF (reference sequence). CDR3 size: 14 residues. Notes on this clone: This sample includes further DNA sequences coding for the same CDR3.

Sequenced material: PBMCs, taken after 36 months of ibrutinib treatment. The V call is TRBV15, the J call TRBJ1-1; the D is unclear. The receptor's source is a human donor with chronic lymphocytic leukemia. CDR3 protein: CATSRDFGNTEAFF. Written as DNA, the CDR3 is TGTGCCACCAGCAGAGATTTCGGGAACACTGAAGCTTTCTTT.